The rows below give T cell receptor beta chains drawn from one sample of a study of T cells in Graves' hyperthyroidism and ophthalmopathy. Using its own MiXCR run on the multiplex PCR reads, TCRdb lists one record per CDR3 protein. The sample consists of about 380,000 distinct CDR3 sequences, approximately 18% of them appearing once. Sequenced sample: blood. All receptors derive from a man younger than 35 with Graves' ophthalmopathy. Both conserved end residues are trimmed from each CDR3. Fields, in order: V gene, J gene, CDR3 protein.

v_gene: TRBV7-9; j_gene: TRBJ1-2; CDR3aa: ASSAGTVGYT
v_gene: TRBV7-2; j_gene: TRBJ2-3; CDR3aa: ASSLGGLAGPGTDTQY
v_gene: TRBV13; j_gene: TRBJ1-1; CDR3aa: ASSFVTGTVPTEAF
v_gene: TRBV4-1; j_gene: TRBJ1-3; CDR3aa: ASSPTGASGNTIY
v_gene: TRBV6-1; j_gene: TRBJ2-2; CDR3aa: ASSELWGAVGELF
v_gene: TRBV12-3/TRBV12-4; j_gene: TRBJ2-3; CDR3aa: ASSKGTSTDTQY
v_gene: TRBV20-1; j_gene: TRBJ2-1; CDR3aa: SARRVLSAGRYNEQF
v_gene: TRBV6-1; j_gene: TRBJ2-3; CDR3aa: ASSKRGGGDTQY
v_gene: TRBV12-3/TRBV12-4; j_gene: TRBJ1-2; CDR3aa: ASSDPGLGRNGYT
v_gene: TRBV24-1; j_gene: TRBJ2-7; CDR3aa: ATSDEQGGEQY
v_gene: TRBV7-8; j_gene: TRBJ1-1; CDR3aa: ASSLGGWSEAF
v_gene: TRBV5-6; j_gene: TRBJ1-4; CDR3aa: ASSFRDRNEKLF
v_gene: TRBV6-1; j_gene: TRBJ2-1; CDR3aa: ASNPPASGGAKYEQF
v_gene: TRBV18; j_gene: TRBJ1-2; CDR3aa: ASSPRSST
v_gene: TRBV28; j_gene: TRBJ1-5; CDR3aa: ASSPTGRVQPQH
v_gene: TRBV11-2; j_gene: TRBJ1-2; CDR3aa: ASSPGDRTTGYGYT
v_gene: TRBV7-9; j_gene: TRBJ2-1; CDR3aa: ASSLASGGHNEQF
v_gene: TRBV7-9; j_gene: TRBJ2-7; CDR3aa: ASSISSSRDDYEQY
v_gene: TRBV20-1; j_gene: TRBJ1-1; CDR3aa: SALGGSTEAF
v_gene: TRBV27; j_gene: TRBJ2-3; CDR3aa: ASSGTSGGDTQY
v_gene: TRBV6-2/TRBV6-3; j_gene: TRBJ2-7; CDR3aa: ASGSSGVHEQY
v_gene: TRBV4-1; j_gene: TRBJ1-1; CDR3aa: ASSRNPGQATFEAF
v_gene: TRBV7-9; j_gene: TRBJ1-6; CDR3aa: ASSPPYNSPLH
v_gene: TRBV9; j_gene: TRBJ2-5; CDR3aa: ASSVNSGGAQETQY
v_gene: TRBV5-8; j_gene: TRBJ2-7; CDR3aa: ASSLGTASSYEQY
v_gene: TRBV12-3/TRBV12-4; j_gene: TRBJ1-1; CDR3aa: ASSPGRVGAF
v_gene: TRBV3-1; j_gene: TRBJ2-3; CDR3aa: ASSLGLNTDTQY
v_gene: TRBV2; j_gene: TRBJ2-1; CDR3aa: ASSEALGPAGEQF
v_gene: TRBV2; j_gene: TRBJ2-1; CDR3aa: ASSETSTSGGYSYNEQF